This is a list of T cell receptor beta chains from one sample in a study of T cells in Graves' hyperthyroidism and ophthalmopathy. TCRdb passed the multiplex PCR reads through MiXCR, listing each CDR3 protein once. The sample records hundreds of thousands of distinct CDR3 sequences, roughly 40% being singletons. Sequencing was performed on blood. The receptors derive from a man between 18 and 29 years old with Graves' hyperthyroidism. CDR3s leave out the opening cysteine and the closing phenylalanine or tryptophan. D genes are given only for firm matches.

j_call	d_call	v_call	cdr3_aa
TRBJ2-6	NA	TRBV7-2	ASSYGAFGSGANVLT
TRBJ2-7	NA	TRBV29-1	SVEKGEENEQY
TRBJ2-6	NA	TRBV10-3	AISESKGGANVLT
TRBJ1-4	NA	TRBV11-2	ASSLNSQGSATNEKLF
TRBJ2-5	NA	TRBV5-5	ASSLGGGSKLTQY
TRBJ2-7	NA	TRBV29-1	SVDGLGDQY
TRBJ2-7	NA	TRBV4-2	ASSQARQEQY
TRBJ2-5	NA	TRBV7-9	ASSSLGGGQETQY
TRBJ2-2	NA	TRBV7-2	ASSPSGGTINTGELF
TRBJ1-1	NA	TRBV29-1	SVDPGHLNTEAF
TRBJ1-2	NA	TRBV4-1	ASSQAGVDYGYT
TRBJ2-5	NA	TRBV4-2	ASSHDTRGETQY
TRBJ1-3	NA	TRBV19	ASSKGGSGNTIY
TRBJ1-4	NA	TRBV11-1	ASSHVGGEEKLF
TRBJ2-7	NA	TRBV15	ATSSDTGGYEQY
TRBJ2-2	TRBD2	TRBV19	ASQAGAVGELF
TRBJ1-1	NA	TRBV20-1	SAKSRVVDTEAF
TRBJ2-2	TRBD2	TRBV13	ASRAPRTSGGALTNTGELF
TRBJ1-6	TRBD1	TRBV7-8	ASSVRQGAAGTLH
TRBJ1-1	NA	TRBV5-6	ASSLVSYTEAF
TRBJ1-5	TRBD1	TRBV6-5	ASSWTGSDQPQH
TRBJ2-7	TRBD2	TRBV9	ASSVDGTSGGEQY
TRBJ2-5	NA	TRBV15	ATSRDSQY
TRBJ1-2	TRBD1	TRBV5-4	ASSPLGQGSNYGYT
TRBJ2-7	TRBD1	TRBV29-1	SVVGGGYEQY
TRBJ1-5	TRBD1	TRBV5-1	ASSSGDREGNQPQH